This TCR beta chain is drawn from a study of shared clonotypes between healthy human individuals (dated by TCRdb to the early 2020s). Concerning the study at large: A couple of women and three men aged 18 to 49 years were included in the cohort. Blood TCR repertoires of five healthy adults were deeply sequenced to estimate repertoire size and the extent of clonotype sharing between individuals. Per donor, three plates each were used for CD4 naive and CD4 memory, two for CD8 naive, and one for CD8 memory. Leukapheresis yielded between about 0.85 and 10 billion PBMCs per donor. To increase sequencing depth and limit assay-specific biases, different laboratories used diverse techniques to prepare libraries and sequence TCR repertoires. Points the paper makes about the study in general: Naive subsets generally had larger estimated clonotype richness than memory subsets did. When several donors were compared, the shared fraction of clonotypes was around 5.1% for naive CD4, roughly 3.3% for naive CD8, 2.3% for memory CD4, and roughly 0.4% for memory CD8. Sampling was restricted to blood, and TCR repertoires in tissues likely differ from the TCR repertoires found in blood. Even with the large sequencing depth, rarefaction of the sorted-subset datasets indicated that sequencing was incomplete. Based on pairwise subsampling, the degree of clonotype sharing among donors was expected to be affected by sequencing depth. Because the study included a small number of donors, the genetic and exposure-history diversity represented was limited. Clonotypes shared by all four sorted-subset donors showed higher generation probabilities than non-shared clonotypes.

With respect to this clone: The antigen it recognizes is unknown. No base quality values were provided; no much bigger clone lies one nucleotide off.

The donors were healthy, HIV-negative adults who had no recently reported acute infections or vaccinations. Every donor was a Caucasian adult residing in Nashville, Tennessee, USA. CD4+ T cells were enriched by magnetic negative selection, after which naive cells were positively selected on CD45RA and the negative fraction was taken as the memory subset. Blood was collected by leukapheresis, and PBMCs were isolated by Ficoll-Histopaque density gradient centrifugation and then cryopreserved in liquid nitrogen vapor phase. Analytical flow cytometry was used to check the purity and quantity of each magnetically sorted T cell population. Genomic DNA was isolated from each sorted fraction and quantified by UV absorbance on a Nanodrop 2000c. Using the deep immunoSEQ assay, TCR CDR3 regions were amplified from genomic DNA by multiplex PCR. Extracted genomic DNA from each cell subset was spread evenly across all wells of several immunoSEQ 96-well plates, with each plate serving as a replicate. For sorted subsets, about 200 ng genomic DNA, equal to 30,000 to 35,000 T cell genomes, was loaded into each replicate PCR. The purified libraries were quantified using a Qubit 3.0 fluorometer, sized with a Bioanalyzer 2100, and then quantified again using the KAPA Library Quantification kit. Every immunoSEQ 96-well plate was sequenced on a dedicated single-read 150-cycle Illumina NextSeq 550 flow cell. The authors' pipeline ran thus. Because the immunoSEQ output held only junctional sequences and lacked quality scores, the filtering could not match the filtering applied to full-length reads. Sequences were annotated with PyIR, a Python wrapper for IgBLAST v1.9, and V/J genes and CDR3 were assigned using IMGT germline references. Any read was removed if the V/J assignment was weak (E-value above 1e-6), the CDR3 was missing, or the read contained stop codons, out-of-frame junctions, or ambiguous translated residues. A V3J clonotype was defined by an identical inferred V gene, J gene, and CDR3 amino acid sequence. The percentage overlap between two repertoires was calculated by dividing the number of shared unique clonotypes by the size of the smaller repertoire. RTK rarefaction, the Chao1 estimator, and Recon v2.1 estimates of unobserved clonotypes were used to assess repertoire richness. OLGA was used to compute generation probabilities for all TCRbeta clonotypes that the gDNA method yielded from several donors. The table comes from immuneACCESS by way of TCRdb, which keeps in-frame sequences with V and J called. Part of the clones is missing from these tables; in studies checked, under half for an unresolved V gene and the rest for unknown reasons. V, J and clone size are taken as reported in that table, and D and trimming were inferred from the DNA itself. The sample data list some 580,000 clones, and 97% of these were observed just once. Clones ranked in the top ten supply roughly 0.05% of the sample.

The CDR3 starts with the cysteine, ends with the phenylalanine, and has 17 residues. Just CDR3 DNA is preserved here, 51 bases in frame from base 1. V loses 5 bases, J loses 0 bases, and the germline ends lie 20 bases apart. CDR1 and CDR2 are drawn from the germline V gene (reference sequence): MNHEY, SMNVEV. Recombination connected TRBV27 to TRBJ2-7; TRBD2 could be the D gene, as 5 bases match. The specimen was naive CD4+ T cells sorted from blood. What the cell subset or site label conveys for this sample: CD45RA+ positively selected. The sequence was obtained from a woman aged 25 to 39 in good health. The bases are TGTGCCAGCAGTCCCACCCCGGACTCCACCCCCTCCTACGAGCAGTACTTC. This translates into CASSPTPDSTPSYEQYF.